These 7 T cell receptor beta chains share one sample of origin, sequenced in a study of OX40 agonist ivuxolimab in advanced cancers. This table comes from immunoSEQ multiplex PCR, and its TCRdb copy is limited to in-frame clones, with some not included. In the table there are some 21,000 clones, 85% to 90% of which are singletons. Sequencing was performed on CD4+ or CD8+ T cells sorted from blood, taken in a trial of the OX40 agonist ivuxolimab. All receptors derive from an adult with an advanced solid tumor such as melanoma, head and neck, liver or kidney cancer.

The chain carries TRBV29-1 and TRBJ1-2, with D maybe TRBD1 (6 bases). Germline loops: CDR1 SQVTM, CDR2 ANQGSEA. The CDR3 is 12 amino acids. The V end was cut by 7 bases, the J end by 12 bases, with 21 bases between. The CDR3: CSAGGGLSGDTF. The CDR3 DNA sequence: TGCAGCGCCGGCGGGGGGCTGAGTGGAGACACCTTC.

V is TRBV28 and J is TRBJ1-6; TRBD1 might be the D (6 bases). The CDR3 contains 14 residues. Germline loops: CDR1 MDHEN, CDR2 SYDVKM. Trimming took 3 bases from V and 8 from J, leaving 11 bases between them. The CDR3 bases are TGTGCCAGCAGTTTTAGGGGGGACTATTCACCCCTCCACTTT. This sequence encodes CASSFRGDYSPLHF.

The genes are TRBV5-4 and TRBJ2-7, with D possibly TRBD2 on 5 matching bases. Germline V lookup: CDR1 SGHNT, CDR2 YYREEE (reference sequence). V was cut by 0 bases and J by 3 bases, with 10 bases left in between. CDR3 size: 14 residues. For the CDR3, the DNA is TGTGCCAGCAGCTTGGATCTAGCTAGCTACGAGCAGTACTTC. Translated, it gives CASSLDLASYEQYF.

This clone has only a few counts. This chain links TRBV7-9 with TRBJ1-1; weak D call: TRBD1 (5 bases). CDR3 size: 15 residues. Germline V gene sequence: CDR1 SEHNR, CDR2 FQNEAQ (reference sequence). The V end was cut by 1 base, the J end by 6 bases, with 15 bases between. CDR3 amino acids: CASSLEQGLRPEAFF. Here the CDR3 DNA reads TGTGCCAGCAGCTTAGAGCAGGGACTGAGGCCTGAAGCTTTCTTT.

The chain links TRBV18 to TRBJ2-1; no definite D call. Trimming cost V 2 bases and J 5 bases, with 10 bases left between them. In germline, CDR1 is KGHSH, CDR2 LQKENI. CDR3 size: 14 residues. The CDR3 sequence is CASSPGQEHNEQFF. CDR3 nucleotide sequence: TGTGCCAGCTCACCAGGCCAGGAACACAATGAGCAGTTCTTC.

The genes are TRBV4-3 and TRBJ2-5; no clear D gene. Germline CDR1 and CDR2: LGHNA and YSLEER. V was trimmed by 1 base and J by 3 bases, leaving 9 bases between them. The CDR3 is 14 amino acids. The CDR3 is CASSQGRIKETQYF. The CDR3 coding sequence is TGCGCCAGCAGCCAAGGTCGGATCAAAGAGACCCAGTACTTC.

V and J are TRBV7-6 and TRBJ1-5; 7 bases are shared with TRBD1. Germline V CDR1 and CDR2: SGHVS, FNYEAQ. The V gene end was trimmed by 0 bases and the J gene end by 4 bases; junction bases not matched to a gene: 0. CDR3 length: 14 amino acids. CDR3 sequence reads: CASSLAGQNQPQHF. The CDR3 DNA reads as TGTGCCAGCAGCTTAGCGGGACAGAATCAGCCCCAGCATTTT.